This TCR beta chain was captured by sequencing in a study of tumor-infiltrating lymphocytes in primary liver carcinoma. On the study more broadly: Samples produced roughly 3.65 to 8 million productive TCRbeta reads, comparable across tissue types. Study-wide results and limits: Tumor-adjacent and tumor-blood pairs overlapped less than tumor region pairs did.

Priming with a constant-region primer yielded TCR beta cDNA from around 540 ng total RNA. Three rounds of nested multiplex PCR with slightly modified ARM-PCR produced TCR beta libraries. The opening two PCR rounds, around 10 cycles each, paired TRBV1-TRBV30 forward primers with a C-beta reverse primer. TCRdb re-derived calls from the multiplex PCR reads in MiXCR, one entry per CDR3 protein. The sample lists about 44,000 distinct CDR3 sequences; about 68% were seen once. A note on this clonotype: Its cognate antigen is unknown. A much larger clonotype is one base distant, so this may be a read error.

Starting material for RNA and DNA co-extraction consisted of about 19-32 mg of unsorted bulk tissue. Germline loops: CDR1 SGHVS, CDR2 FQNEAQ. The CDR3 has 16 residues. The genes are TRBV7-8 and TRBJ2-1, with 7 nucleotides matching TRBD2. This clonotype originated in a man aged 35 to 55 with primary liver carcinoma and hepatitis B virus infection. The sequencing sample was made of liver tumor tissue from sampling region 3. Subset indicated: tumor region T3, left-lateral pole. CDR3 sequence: CASSLPGLVGTNDQFF. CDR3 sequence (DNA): TGTGCCAGCAGCTTACCCGGACTAGTAGGAACCAATGATCAGTTCTTC. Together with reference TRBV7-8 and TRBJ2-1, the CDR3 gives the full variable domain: GAGVSQSPRYKVAKRGQDVALRCDPISGHVSLFWYQQALGQGPEFLTYFQNEAQLDKSGLPSDRFFAERPEGSVSTLKIQRTQQEDSAVYLCASSLPGLVGTNDQFFGPGTRLTVL.